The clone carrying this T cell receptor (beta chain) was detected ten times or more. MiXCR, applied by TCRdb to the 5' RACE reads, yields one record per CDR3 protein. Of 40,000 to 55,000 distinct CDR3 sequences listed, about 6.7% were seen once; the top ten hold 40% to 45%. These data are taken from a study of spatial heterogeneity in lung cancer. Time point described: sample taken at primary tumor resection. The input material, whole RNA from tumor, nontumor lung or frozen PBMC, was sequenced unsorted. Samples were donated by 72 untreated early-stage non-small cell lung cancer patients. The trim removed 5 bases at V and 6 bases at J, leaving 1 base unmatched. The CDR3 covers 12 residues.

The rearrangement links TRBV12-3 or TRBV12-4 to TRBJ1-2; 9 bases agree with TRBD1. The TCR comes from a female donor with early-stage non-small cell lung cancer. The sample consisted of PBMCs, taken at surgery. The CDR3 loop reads CASSGQGNGYTF. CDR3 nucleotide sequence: TGTGCCAGCAGTGGACAGGGGAATGGCTACACCTTC.